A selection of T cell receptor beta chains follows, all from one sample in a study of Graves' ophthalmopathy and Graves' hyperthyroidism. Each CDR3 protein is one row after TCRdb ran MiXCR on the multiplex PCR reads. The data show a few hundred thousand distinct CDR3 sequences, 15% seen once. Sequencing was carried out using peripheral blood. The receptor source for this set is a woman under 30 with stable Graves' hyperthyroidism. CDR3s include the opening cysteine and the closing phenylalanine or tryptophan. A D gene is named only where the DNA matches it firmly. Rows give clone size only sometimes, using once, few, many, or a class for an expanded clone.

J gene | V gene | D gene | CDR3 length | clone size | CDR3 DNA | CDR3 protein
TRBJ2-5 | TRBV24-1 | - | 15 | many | TGTGCCACCAGTGACAGTGATCGACCGGGGGAGACCCAGTACTTC | CATSDSDRPGETQYF
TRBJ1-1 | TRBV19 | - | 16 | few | TGTGCCAGTAGTATAGATGGATCCAAGGTGGGTACTGAAGCTTTCTTT | CASSIDGSKVGTEAFF
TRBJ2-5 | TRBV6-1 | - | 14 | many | TGTGCCAGCAGTCCCGCCAGGTACCAAGAGACCCAGTACTTC | CASSPARYQETQYF
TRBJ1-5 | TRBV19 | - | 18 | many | TGTGCCAGTAGTATTTTATCCAGGGGACAAGGGTACAATCAGCCCCAGCATTTT | CASSILSRGQGYNQPQHF
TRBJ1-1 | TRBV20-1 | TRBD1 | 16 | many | TGCAGTGCTAGATCGACCGGGACAGGCGTTGGCACTGAAGCTTTCTTT | CSARSTGTGVGTEAFF
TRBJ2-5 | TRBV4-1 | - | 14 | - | TGCGCCAGCAGCCAAGCGACTAGCCAAGAGACCCAGTACTTC | CASSQATSQETQYF
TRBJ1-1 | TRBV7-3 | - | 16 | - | TGTGCCAGCAGCTCGTCAGGGACCCTCATGAACACTGAAGCTTTCTTT | CASSSSGTLMNTEAFF
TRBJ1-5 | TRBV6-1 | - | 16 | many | TGTGCCAGCAGTCGTCCCCCGGGGCATAGGAGCCAGCCCCAGCATTTT | CASSRPPGHRSQPQHF
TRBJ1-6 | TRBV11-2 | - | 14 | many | TGTGCCAGCAGCTTAGTGGGTTTTGGTTCACCCCTCCACTTT | CASSLVGFGSPLHF
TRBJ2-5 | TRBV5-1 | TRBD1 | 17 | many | TGCGCCAGCAGCTTGGGTTTCGGACAGGGGCCCCAAGAGACCCAGTACTTC | CASSLGFGQGPQETQYF
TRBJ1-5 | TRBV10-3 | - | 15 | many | TGTGCCATCAGTGAATCGGGAGGCGGGGGTCAGCCCCAGCATTTT | CAISESGGGGQPQHF
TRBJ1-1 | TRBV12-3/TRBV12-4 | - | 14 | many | TGTGCCAGCAGTTTATCCCAGGGGAACACTGAAGCTTTCTTT | CASSLSQGNTEAFF
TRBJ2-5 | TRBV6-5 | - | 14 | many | TGTGCCAGCACACCTCCGGGACAAAAAGAGACCCAGTACTTC | CASTPPGQKETQYF
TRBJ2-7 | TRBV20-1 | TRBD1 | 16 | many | TGCAGTGCTAGGGACAGGGGGCATTCTAGGGCCTACGAGCAGTACTTC | CSARDRGHSRAYEQYF
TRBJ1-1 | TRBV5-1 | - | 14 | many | TGCGCCAGCAGCACAGGATTTATCAACACTGAAGCTTTCTTT | CASSTGFINTEAFF
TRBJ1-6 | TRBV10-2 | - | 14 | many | TGCGCCAGCAGTGGGTTGGGGATTAATTCACCCCTCCACTTT | CASSGLGINSPLHF
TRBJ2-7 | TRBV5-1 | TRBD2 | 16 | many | TGCGCCAGCAGCCCCGGGACTAGCGGGATGTATTACGAGCAGTACTTC | CASSPGTSGMYYEQYF
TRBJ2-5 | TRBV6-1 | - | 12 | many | TGTGCCAGCTTCGGGCTGGGGGTGACCCAGTACTTC | CASFGLGVTQYF
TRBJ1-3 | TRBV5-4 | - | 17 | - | TGTGCCAGCAGCTTGATTAGGGGCAGGGAGTCAGAAAACACCATATATTTT | CASSLIRGRESENTIYF
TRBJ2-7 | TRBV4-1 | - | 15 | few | TGCGCCAGCAGCCAGACCGGGACGGTTACCTACGAGCAGTACTTC | CASSQTGTVTYEQYF
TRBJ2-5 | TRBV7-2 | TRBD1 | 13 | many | TGTGCCAGCGGGACAGCTTTCCAAGAGACCCAGTACTTC | CASGTAFQETQYF
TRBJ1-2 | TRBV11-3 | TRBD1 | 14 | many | TGTGCCAGCAGCTTAGGCGGGACAGGGGATGGCTACACCTTC | CASSLGGTGDGYTF
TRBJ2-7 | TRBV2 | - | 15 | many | TGTGCCAGCAGTGAAGCGCGGTTGGGGCAGGGCGAGCAGTACTTC | CASSEARLGQGEQYF
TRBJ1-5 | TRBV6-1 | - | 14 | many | TGTGCCAGCTCAAGACAGGTCTATGATCAGCCCCAGCATTTT | CASSRQVYDQPQHF
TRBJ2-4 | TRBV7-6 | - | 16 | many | TGTGCCAGCAGTTCCCGGCCAGCGCTAGCCAAAAACATTCAGTACTTC | CASSSRPALAKNIQYF
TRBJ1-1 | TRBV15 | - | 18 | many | TGTGCCACCAGCAGAGATACATTGTTGCCGAGGTCCCTTTCGGAAGCTTTCTTT | CATSRDTLLPRSLSEAFF
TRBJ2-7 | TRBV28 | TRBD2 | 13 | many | TGTGCCAGCGGGACTAGCGGGCCCTACGAGCAGTACTTC | CASGTSGPYEQYF
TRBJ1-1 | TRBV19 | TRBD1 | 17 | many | TGTGCCAGTAGTACAGGACAGGGAGGGTTTTGGGGCACTGAAGCTTTCTTT | CASSTGQGGFWGTEAFF
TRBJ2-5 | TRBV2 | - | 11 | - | TGTGCCAGCAGTGGGTCAGAGACCCAGTACTTC | CASSGSETQYF
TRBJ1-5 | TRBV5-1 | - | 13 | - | TGCGCCAGCAGCTTGGCCGGCCAGCGGCCCCAGCATTTT | CASSLAGQRPQHF
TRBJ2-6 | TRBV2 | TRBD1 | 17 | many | TGTGCCACCATAAGGGACAGGCCCGCCTCTGGGGCCAACGTCCTGACTTTC | CATIRDRPASGANVLTF
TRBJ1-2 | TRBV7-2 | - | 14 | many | TGTGCCAGCAGCTTAAGGGAGAACACCTATGGCTACACCTTC | CASSLRENTYGYTF
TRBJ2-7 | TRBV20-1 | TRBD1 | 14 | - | TGCAGTGCGAGAGGGACAGGGGGGCCTCAAAAGCAGTACTTC | CSARGTGGPQKQYF
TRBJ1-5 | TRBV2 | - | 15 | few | TGTGCCAGCATAGGCGGTGAATCTAGCAATCAGCCCCAGCATTTT | CASIGGESSNQPQHF